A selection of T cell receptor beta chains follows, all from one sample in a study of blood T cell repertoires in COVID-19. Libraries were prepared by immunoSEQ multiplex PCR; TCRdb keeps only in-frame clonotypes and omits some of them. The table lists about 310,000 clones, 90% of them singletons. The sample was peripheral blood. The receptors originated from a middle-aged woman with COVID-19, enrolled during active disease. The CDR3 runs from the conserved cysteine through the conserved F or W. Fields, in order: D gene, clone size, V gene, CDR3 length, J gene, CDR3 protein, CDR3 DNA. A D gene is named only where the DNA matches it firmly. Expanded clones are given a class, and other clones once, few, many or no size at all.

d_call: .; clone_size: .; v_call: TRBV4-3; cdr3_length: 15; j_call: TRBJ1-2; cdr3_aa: CASSPGPVKGYGYTF; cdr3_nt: TGCGCCAGCAGCCCTGGGCCCGTAAAGGGGTATGGCTACACCTTC
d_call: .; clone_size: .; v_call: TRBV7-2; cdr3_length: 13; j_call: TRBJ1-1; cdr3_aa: CASSLAGGAEAFF; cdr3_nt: TGTGCCAGCAGCTTAGCGGGGGGGGCTGAAGCTTTCTTT
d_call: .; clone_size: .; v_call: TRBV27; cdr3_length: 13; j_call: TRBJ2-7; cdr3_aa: CASSLAGPYEQYF; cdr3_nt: TGTGCCAGCAGTTTGGCAGGGCCCTACGAGCAGTACTTC
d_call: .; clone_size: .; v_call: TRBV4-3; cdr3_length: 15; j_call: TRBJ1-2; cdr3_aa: CASSQDSGEPYGYTF; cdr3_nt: TGCGCCAGCAGCCAAGATAGTGGTGAGCCTTATGGCTACACCTTC
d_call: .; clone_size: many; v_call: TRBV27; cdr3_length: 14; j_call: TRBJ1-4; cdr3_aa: CASSPRSGHEKLFF; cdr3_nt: TGTGCCAGCAGTCCACGATCTGGGCATGAAAAACTGTTTTTT
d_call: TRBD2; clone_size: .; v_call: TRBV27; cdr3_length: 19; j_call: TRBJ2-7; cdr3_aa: CASSFTLGTSGRAFYEQYF; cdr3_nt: TGTGCCAGCAGTTTTACACTTGGGACTAGCGGGAGGGCCTTCTACGAGCAGTACTTC
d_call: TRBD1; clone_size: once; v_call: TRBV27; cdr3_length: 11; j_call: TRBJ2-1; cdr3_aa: CASSRGIEQFF; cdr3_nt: TGTGCCAGCAGCAGGGGGATTGAGCAGTTCTTC
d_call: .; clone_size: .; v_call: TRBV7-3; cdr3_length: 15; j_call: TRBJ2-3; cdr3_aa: CASSLTGANTDTQYF; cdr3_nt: TGTGCCAGCAGCTTAACAGGGGCAAACACAGATACGCAGTATTTT
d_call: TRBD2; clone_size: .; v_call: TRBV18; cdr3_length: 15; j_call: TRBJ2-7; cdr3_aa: CASLAGLADSYEQYF; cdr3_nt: TGTGCCAGCCTAGCGGGACTAGCGGATTCCTACGAGCAGTACTTC
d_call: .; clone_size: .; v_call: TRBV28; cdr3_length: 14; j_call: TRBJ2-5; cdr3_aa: CASSSPGAEETQYF; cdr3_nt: TGTGCCAGCAGTTCTCCTGGGGCCGAGGAGACCCAGTACTTC
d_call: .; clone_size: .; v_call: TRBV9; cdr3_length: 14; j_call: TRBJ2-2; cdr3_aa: CASSVVLNTGELFF; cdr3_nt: TGTGCCAGCAGCGTCGTCCTGAACACCGGGGAGCTGTTTTTT
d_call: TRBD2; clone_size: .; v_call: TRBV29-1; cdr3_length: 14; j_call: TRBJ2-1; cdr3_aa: CSVETSGRYNEQFF; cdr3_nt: TGCAGCGTTGAAACTAGCGGGAGGTACAATGAGCAGTTCTTC
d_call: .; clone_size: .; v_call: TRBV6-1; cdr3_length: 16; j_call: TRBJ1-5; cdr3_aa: CASSEAIRGNNQPQHF; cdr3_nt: TGTGCCAGCAGTGAAGCAATAAGGGGGAACAATCAGCCCCAGCATTTT
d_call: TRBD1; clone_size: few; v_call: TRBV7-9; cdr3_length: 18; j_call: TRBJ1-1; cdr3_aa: CASSSRPGQGFVGTEAFF; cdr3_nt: TGTGCCAGCAGCTCCCGCCCGGGACAGGGTTTCGTTGGGACTGAAGCTTTCTTT
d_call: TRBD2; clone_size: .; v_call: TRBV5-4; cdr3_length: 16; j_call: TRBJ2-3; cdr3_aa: CASSRFLAGVIDTQYF; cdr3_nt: TGTGCCAGCAGCCGTTTTTTAGCGGGAGTAATAGATACGCAGTATTTT
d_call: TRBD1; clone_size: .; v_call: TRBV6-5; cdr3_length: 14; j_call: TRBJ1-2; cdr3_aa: CASSATGTGYGYTF; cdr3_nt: TGTGCCAGCAGCGCGACCGGGACAGGCTATGGCTACACCTTC
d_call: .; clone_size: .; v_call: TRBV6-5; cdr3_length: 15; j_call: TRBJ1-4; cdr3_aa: CASSYRGGTNEKLFF; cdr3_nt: TGTGCCAGCAGTTACCGAGGGGGAACTAATGAAAAACTGTTTTTT
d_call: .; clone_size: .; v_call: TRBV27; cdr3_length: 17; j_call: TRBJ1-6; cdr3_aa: CASSSSFDISYNSPLHF; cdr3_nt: TGTGCCAGCAGTTCCTCGTTCGACATCTCCTATAATTCACCCCTCCACTTT
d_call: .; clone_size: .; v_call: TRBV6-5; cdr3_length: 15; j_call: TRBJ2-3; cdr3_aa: CASSYTGEDADTQYF; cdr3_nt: TGTGCCAGCAGTTACACGGGGGAGGACGCAGATACGCAGTATTTT
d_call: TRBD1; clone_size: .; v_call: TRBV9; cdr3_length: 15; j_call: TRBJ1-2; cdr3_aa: CASSYGQGGPYGYTF; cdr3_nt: TGTGCCAGCAGCTATGGACAGGGGGGACCCTATGGCTACACCTTC
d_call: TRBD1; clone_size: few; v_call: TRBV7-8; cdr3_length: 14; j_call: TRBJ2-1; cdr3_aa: CASSTRDRGNEQFF; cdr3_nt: TGTGCCAGCAGCACCCGGGACAGGGGCAATGAGCAGTTCTTC
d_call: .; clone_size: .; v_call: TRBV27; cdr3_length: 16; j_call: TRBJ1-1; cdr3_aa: CASSFGRSDMNTEAFF; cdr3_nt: TGTGCCAGCAGTTTCGGGAGATCAGACATGAACACTGAAGCTTTCTTT
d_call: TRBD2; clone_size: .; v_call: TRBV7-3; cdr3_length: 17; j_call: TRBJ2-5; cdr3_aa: CASILKRASGRVETQYF; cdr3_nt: TGTGCCAGCATCTTAAAGAGGGCTAGCGGGAGGGTGGAGACCCAGTACTTC
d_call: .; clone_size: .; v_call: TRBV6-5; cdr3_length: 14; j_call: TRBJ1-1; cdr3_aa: CASSYLTGHTEAFF; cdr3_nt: TGTGCCAGCAGTTACCTTACAGGACACACTGAAGCTTTCTTT